These 7 T cell receptor beta chains came from one sample sequenced in a study of cytomegalovirus exposure and HLA in healthy donors. PCR involved 60 Vbeta and 13 Jbeta primers. Profiled with immunoSEQ multiplex PCR; TCRdb holds only in-frame clones, not every one. This table has 150,000 to 200,000 clones, over 70% appearing once. Material for sequencing was PBMCs. The receptor source for this set is a woman aged 45-60 years in good health and CMV-seronegative.

The chain is built from TRBV30 and TRBJ2-7, with D tentatively TRBD2 (6 bases). Trimming took 5 bases from V and 2 from J, leaving 10 bases between them. This CDR3 has 12 amino acids. Germline V lookup: CDR1 GTSNPN, CDR2 SVGIG (reference sequence). DNA of the CDR3: TGTGCCTGGGGGGGGTCGACCTACGAGCAGTACTTC. Protein: CAWGGSTYEQYF.

This clone appeared a few times. The chain couples TRBV14 to TRBJ2-7; D is unclear. V dropped 0 bases and J dropped 0 bases, with 6 bases sitting between them. The CDR3 is 14 amino acids. Germline loops: CDR1 SGHDN, CDR2 FVKESK. CDR3 in amino acids: CASSQETLSYEQYF. In DNA form, the CDR3 reads TGTGCCAGCAGCCAAGAGACACTCTCCTACGAGCAGTACTTC.

V usage is TRBV5-4 and J usage is TRBJ2-5; D not resolved. The length of the CDR3 is 13 residues. CDR1 SGHNT and CDR2 YYREEE come from the germline V gene (reference sequence). V lost 0 bases and J lost 2, with 5 bases in between. In DNA form, the CDR3 reads TGTGCCAGCAGCTTGGAACGGCAAGAGACCCAGTACTTC. The encoded protein is CASSLERQETQYF.

This clone appeared a few times. This chain connects TRBV28 to TRBJ2-7, with 10 bases aligning to TRBD1. J gave up 7 bases and V 6 bases, and 15 bases lay outside the gene matches. The CDR3 totals 16 residues. The germline V gene encodes CDR1 MDHEN and CDR2 SYDVKM. CDR3 in DNA: TGTGCCAGCAGGCTAGGACAGGGGGATAACATCGGTGAGCAGTACTTC. It encodes CASRLGQGDNIGEQYF.

The chain is built from TRBV2 and TRBJ2-3, with D possibly matching TRBD2 (5 bases). The V gene lost 7 bases and the J gene lost 0 bases, with 11 bases spanning the gap. From germline, CDR1 is SNHLY and CDR2 FYNNEI. The CDR3 spans 14 residues. The CDR3 DNA sequence: TGTGCCAGCATTCTCGGCGGGAGCACAGATACGCAGTATTTT. It encodes CASILGGSTDTQYF.

The genes are TRBV5-1 and TRBJ1-2, with TRBD1 matching over 11 bases. J lost 5 bases, V lost 4 bases, and 10 bases had no gene match. The CDR3 has 16 amino acids. Germline assignment: CDR1 SGHRS and CDR2 YFSETQ. The CDR3 protein is CASSTRTGGADYGYTF. The CDR3 nucleotides are TGCGCCAGCAGCACGCGGACAGGGGGCGCGGATTATGGCTACACCTTC.

This clone occurred once. The chain is built from TRBV16 and TRBJ2-5, with a possible D match to TRBD1 (6 bases). V lost 4 bases and J 6 bases, leaving 9 bases between the germline ends. Per germline, CDR1 KGHSY and CDR2 FQNENV. CDR3 length: 12 amino acids. The CDR3 region is CASSPRGQTQYF. CDR3 DNA: TGTGCCAGCAGCCCCAGGGGACAGACCCAGTACTTC.